Below, 16 T cell receptor beta chains from the same sample are listed, as sequenced in a study of blood T cell repertoires in COVID-19. Profiling relied on immunoSEQ multiplex PCR, and the TCRdb table lists in-frame clones only, not all of them. The sample yields roughly 220,000 clones, roughly 90% seen once. The sample comprised peripheral blood. These receptors came from a man aged 30 to 45 who had recovered from COVID-19.

The V gene is TRBV13, the J gene TRBJ1-2; the match to TRBD1 covers 8 bases. This CDR3 has 14 residues. The germline gives CDR1 PRHDT, CDR2 FYEKMQ (reference sequence). J was trimmed by 4 bases and V by 4 bases; bases with no gene match: 5. The CDR3 DNA reads TGTGCCAGCAGCTCGGGGACAGGCTTCTATGGCTACACCTTC. Translating it yields CASSSGTGFYGYTF. The complete variable domain, with remaining parts taken from reference TRBV13 and TRBJ1-2, reads AAGVIQSPRHLIKEKRETATLKCYPIPRHDTVYWYQQGPGQDPQFLISFYEKMQSDKGSIPDRFSAQQFSDYHSELNMSSLELGDSALYFCASSSGTGFYGYTFGSGTRLTVV.

The chain links TRBV19 to TRBJ1-5; 9 nucleotides align to TRBD1. Germline assignment: CDR1 LNHDA and CDR2 SQIVND (reference sequence). V dropped 7 bases and J dropped 7; count of bases not matched to a gene: 14. This CDR3 spans 16 amino acids. The CDR3 is CASKRSDRGMEQPQHF. The CDR3 DNA reads TGTGCCAGTAAGAGGTCGGACAGGGGCATGGAGCAGCCCCAGCATTTT.

The genes are TRBV7-9 and TRBJ1-5; D gene unclear. Per the germline V gene, CDR1 is SEHNR and CDR2 is FQNEAQ (reference sequence). CDR3 length equals 14 residues. V was trimmed by 2 bases and J by 3 bases, leaving 8 bases between them. DNA for the CDR3: TGTGCCAGCAGCTTAAACCAGATCAATCAGCCCCAGCATTTT. This translates into CASSLNQINQPQHF.

V gene TRBV2 combines with J gene TRBJ2-7, with a weak D call TRBD2 (7 bases). V was clipped by 0 bases and J by 5 bases, with 26 bases between them. This CDR3 has 19 residues. CDR1 is SNHLY and CDR2 is FYNNEI in the germline V gene. The CDR3 sequence: CASSEARGIQGPLGDEQYF. CDR3 sequence (DNA): TGTGCCAGCAGTGAAGCGCGGGGGATACAGGGCCCCTTAGGGGACGAGCAGTACTTC.

This chain links TRBV7-8 with TRBJ1-1; no reliable D call. Germline V gives CDR1 SGHVS, CDR2 FQNEAQ. The CDR3 totals 12 residues. The V end lost 5 bases, the J end lost 9 bases, and 13 bases lay between the germline ends. CDR3 in amino acids: CASSQPGIQAFF. The CDR3 DNA sequence: TGTGCCAGCAGCCAGCCAGGAATTCAAGCTTTCTTT.

This chain links TRBV5-1 with TRBJ2-2, with TRBD2 as a possible D gene (5 bases). V was pared by 5 bases and J by 4 bases, with 12 bases between. The CDR3 consists of 14 residues. Germline V lookup: CDR1 SGHRS, CDR2 YFSETQ. This CDR3 reads CASRTVLATGELFF. The CDR3 DNA is TGCGCCAGCAGGACTGTTCTAGCCACCGGGGAGCTGTTTTTT.

The chain has TRBV4-3 and TRBJ1-2; maybe TRBD1 (5 bases). Trimming stripped 4 bases from V and 2 bases from J, with 8 bases between. The length of the CDR3 is 13 residues. Germline CDR1 is LGHNA and CDR2 is YSLEER. CDR3 amino acids: CASSPRVNYGYTF. The CDR3 DNA sequence: TGCGCCAGCAGCCCCAGGGTGAACTATGGCTACACCTTC.

This clone turned up a few times. The J gene is TRBJ1-5, the V gene TRBV6-5, with a tentative D call TRBD1 (5 bases). Germline loops: CDR1 MNHEY, CDR2 SVGAGI. There are 15 residues in the CDR3. V was pared by 6 bases and J by 7 bases, with 19 bases between. The DNA for the CDR3 is TGTGCCAGCAGCGAGGTTGACACGGGGGGACAGCCCCAGCATTTT. As protein: CASSEVDTGGQPQHF.

This clone was observed once. The chain combines TRBV9 with TRBJ2-1; 7 nucleotides line up with TRBD2. The CDR3 length is 15 residues. Germline V CDR1 and CDR2: SGDLS, YYNGEE. V gave up 2 bases and J gave up 2 bases; unmatched junction bases: 4. This chain's CDR3 is CASSVGLVAYNEQFF. The CDR3 nucleotides read TGTGCCAGCAGCGTCGGACTAGTGGCCTACAATGAGCAGTTCTTC.

V is TRBV6-5 and J is TRBJ2-2; D is perhaps TRBD1 (5 bases). The V gene lost 3 bases and the J gene lost 4 bases, with 15 bases spanning the gap. The CDR3 length is 16 residues. Germline V gene data show CDR1 as MNHEY and CDR2 as SVGAGI. CDR3 amino acids: CASSYRVGPGTGELFF. CDR3 bases: TGTGCCAGCAGTTATAGAGTGGGGCCCGGCACCGGGGAGCTGTTTTTT.

This clone was found a few times. This chain uses TRBV6-5 with TRBJ1-2, with D unclear. This CDR3 has 13 amino acids. V lost 7 bases and J lost 3, with 12 bases in between. Germline values: CDR1 MNHEY, CDR2 SVGAGI. The CDR3 region has the DNA TGTGCCAGCATAGTGGGAGTGGACTATGGCTACACCTTC. Protein product: CASIVGVDYGYTF.

V gene TRBV5-4 combines with J gene TRBJ1-2; 8 nucleotides align to TRBD1. The ends lost 4 bases at V and 8 bases at J; junction bases unmatched: 10. The CDR3 consists of 14 residues. CDR1 and CDR2 (germline): SGHNT, YYREEE (reference sequence). CDR3 sequence reads: CASSIPGGYWGYTF. CDR3 sequence (DNA): TGTGCCAGCAGCATTCCAGGGGGCTACTGGGGCTACACCTTC.

The chain carries TRBV6-5 and TRBJ1-1; TRBD1 might be the D (6 bases). This CDR3 is built from 14 residues. Trimming left V 7 bases short and J 6 bases short, with 18 bases between. CDR1 is MNHEY and CDR2 is SVGAGI in the germline V gene. DNA of the CDR3: TGTGCCAGCAACATAGACAGGCCCCCCTCTGAAGCTTTCTTT. Its translation is CASNIDRPPSEAFF.

This chain uses TRBV5-1 with TRBJ1-3; perhaps TRBD1 as D (6 bases). The germline V and J ends were trimmed by 4 bases and 2 bases, with 13 bases remaining between them. The CDR3 is 15 amino acids. Germline loops: CDR1 SGHRS, CDR2 YFSETQ. The CDR3 spells CASSPLTGTGNTIYF. Written as DNA, the CDR3 is TGCGCCAGCAGCCCCCTCACAGGGACTGGAAACACCATATATTTT.

The rearrangement uses TRBV5-5 and TRBJ2-7; TRBD2 agrees at 10 bases. J was trimmed by 5 bases and V by 2 bases; bases with no gene match: 4. The germline gives CDR1 SGHKS, CDR2 YYEKEE (reference sequence). The CDR3 covers 14 residues. The CDR3, as DNA: TGTGCCAGCAGCTTCCAGCTAGCGGGGGACGAGCAGTACTTC. It codes for CASSFQLAGDEQYF.

J is TRBJ1-5 and V is TRBV18; 7 nucleotides match TRBD1. V shed 1 base and J 6 bases; nucleotides not matched to a gene: 12. CDR1 KGHSH and CDR2 LQKENI come from the germline V gene. The CDR3 sequence is 17 residues long. The CDR3 DNA sequence: TGTGCCAGCTCACCACTAGGGGAAGGGGGCCATGGTCAGCCCCAGCATTTT. Translation: CASSPLGEGGHGQPQHF.